The clone carrying this T cell receptor beta chain was observed a handful of times. V was cut by 2 bases and J by 2 bases, with 16 bases left in between. The CDR3 runs 16 residues. Germline V gene lookup returns CDR1 MNHNS and CDR2 SASEGT. The sample comes from a study of T cells after yellow fever vaccination. Across the whole study: Fractions of limited cellularity were prepared by means of SMART-Seq v4 Ultra Low Input.

TCRdb independently ran MiXCR on the 5' RACE reads; one entry per CDR3 protein. The sample consists of 350,000 to 450,000 distinct CDR3 sequences, over 15% of them appearing once. Sequencing used PBMCs, obtained before the yellow fever booster vaccination. This chain links TRBV6-1 with TRBJ2-7, with D possibly being TRBD1 (7 bases). This clonotype was obtained from a man aged 18-30 years who received the YFV17D yellow fever vaccine. CDR3 residues: CASSESGAGTAYEQYF. CDR3 DNA sequence: TGTGCCAGCAGTGAATCGGGCGCGGGGACAGCCTACGAGCAGTACTTC.